This TCR beta chain is drawn from a study of blood T cell repertoires in COVID-19. On the study more broadly: Samples taken during acute and convalescent COVID-19 were collected in the United States, Italy and Spain. PBMCs, B-cell-depleted T cells, or T cells were the source of the cDNA or gDNA that made up the material.

There are 14 residues in the CDR3. The germline V gene has CDR1 MRHNA and CDR2 SNTAGT. Trimming removed 4 bases from V and 10 bases from J; junction bases left unmatched: 9. In the original workflow: How many nucleated cells were present was estimated from reference gene primer amplification. The data were produced by immunoSEQ multiplex PCR, yet TCRdb's version contains in-frame clones alone and is incomplete. V and J calls and clone size are as listed in that table; D and trimming were resolved from the DNA. The repertoire holds under 100,000 clones, with 75% to 85% as singletons. The chain joins TRBV6-4 to TRBJ2-1; 8 positions match TRBD1. The TCR was taken from a human donor in a cohort sampled during active COVID-19. Sequencing input: peripheral blood. CDR3 DNA: TGTGCCAGCAGTGTACGGACAGGGTCAGGGGAGCAGTTCTTC. This sequence encodes CASSVRTGSGEQFF.